The 4 T cell receptor beta chains below were found in one sample sequenced in a study of a mutant IDH1 vaccine in newly diagnosed glioma. Using immunoSEQ multiplex PCR, the repertoire was profiled, and TCRdb retains in-frame clones only, with some absent. The sample yields tens of thousands of clones, roughly 80% seen once. Noted time point: baseline, week 1 (first vaccination visit). Regarding treatment: pre-vaccination baseline after standard-of-care therapy. Material: PBMCs, obtained from a glioma patient treated with radiotherapy, temozolomide or both. The receptors shown here come from a man aged 35 to 55 with glioma. Some clones in this sample may be carry-over from other donors' samples.

The chain recombines TRBV19 with TRBJ2-3, with D possibly being TRBD1 (5 bases). Germline V gives CDR1 LNHDA, CDR2 SQIVND (reference sequence). This CDR3 has 17 amino acids. Trimming took off 1 base at V and 0 bases at J, with 14 bases between the two ends. DNA of the CDR3: TGTGCCAGTAGTATAGTCGGCAGGGCTTCCAGCACAGATACGCAGTATTTT. It is translated as CASSIVGRASSTDTQYF.

The chain couples TRBV4-1 to TRBJ2-1; the D call may be TRBD1 or TRBD2 (6 bases each). V dropped 5 bases and J dropped 5 bases, with 22 bases sitting between them. This CDR3 comprises 17 residues. CDR1 is MGHRA and CDR2 is YSYEKL in the germline V gene. The CDR3 DNA reads TGCGCCAGCAGCTTAGTGGCCCAGGGGTCGGGGGACAATGAGCAGTTCTTC. Its translation: CASSLVAQGSGDNEQFF.

The rearrangement joins TRBV6-1 to TRBJ2-7; D gene ambiguous. There are 15 residues in the CDR3. V lost 2 bases to trimming and J lost 0 bases, with 11 bases between them. Germline-derived CDR1 and CDR2 are MNHNS and SASEGT. Here the CDR3 reads CASSERTHSSYEQYF. The CDR3 bases are TGTGCCAGCAGTGAAAGGACGCATAGCTCCTACGAGCAGTACTTC.

The chain couples TRBV19 to TRBJ1-5; D is perhaps TRBD1 (5 bases). The germline V gene encodes CDR1 LNHDA and CDR2 SQIVND (reference sequence). The CDR3 is 15 amino acids. The V end lost 2 bases, the J end lost 1 base, and 9 bases lay between the germline ends. The CDR3, as DNA: TGTGCCAGTAGTATAACCGGGACCAGCAATCAGCCCCAGCATTTT. This encodes CASSITGTSNQPQHF.